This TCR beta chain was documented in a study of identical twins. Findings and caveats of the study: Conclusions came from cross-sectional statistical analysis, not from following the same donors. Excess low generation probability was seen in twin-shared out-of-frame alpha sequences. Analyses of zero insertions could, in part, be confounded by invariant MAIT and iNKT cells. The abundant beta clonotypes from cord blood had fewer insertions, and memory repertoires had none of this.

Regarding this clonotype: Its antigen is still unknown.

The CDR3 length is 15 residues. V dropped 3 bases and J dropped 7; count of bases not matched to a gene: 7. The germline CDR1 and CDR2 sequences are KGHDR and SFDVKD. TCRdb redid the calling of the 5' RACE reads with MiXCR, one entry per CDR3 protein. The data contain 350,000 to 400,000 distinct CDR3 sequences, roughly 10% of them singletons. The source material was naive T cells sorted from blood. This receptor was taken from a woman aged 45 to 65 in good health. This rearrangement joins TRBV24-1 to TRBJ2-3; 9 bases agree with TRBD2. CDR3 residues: CATSDLSGSGYTQYF. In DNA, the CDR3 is TGTGCCACCAGTGATCTTAGCGGGAGTGGATATACGCAGTATTTT.